Presented here are 19 T cell receptor beta chains from one specimen sequenced in a study of shared T cell receptors in the human thymus. Some clones are missing from TCRdb's copy, which holds only in-frame ones; the method was immunoSEQ multiplex PCR. The sample has under 700,000 clones; roughly 74% are singletons. The sample also formed part of further work on human thymus T cells.

The specimen was thymocytes. The receptors were sampled from a boy less than two years old with a congenital heart defect.

The J gene is TRBJ2-7, the V gene TRBV18; TRBD2 aligns across 12 bases. The CDR3 sequence is 20 residues long. V lost 3 bases to trimming and J lost 0 bases; unmatched junction nucleotides: 15. CDR1 and CDR2 (germline): KGHSH, LQKENI. The chain's CDR3 is CASSPLGRPGTSGLSYEQYF. The CDR3 DNA is TGTGCCAGCTCACCCTTAGGTAGGCCGGGGACTAGCGGGCTCTCCTACGAGCAGTACTTC. The entire variable domain, with the rest obtained from reference TRBV18 and TRBJ2-7, is as follows: NAGVMQNPRHLVRRRGQEARLRCSPMKGHSHVYWYRQLPEEGLKFMVYLQKENIIDESGMPKERFSAEFPKEGPSILRIQQVVRGDSAAYFCASSPLGRPGTSGLSYEQYFGPGTRLTVT.

The genes are TRBV27 and TRBJ2-7, with 9 bases aligning to TRBD1. Germline V CDR1 and CDR2: MNHEY, SMNVEV (reference sequence). After removal of 4 bases from V and 7 bases from J, the junction contained 8 bases not matched to a gene. The CDR3 is made up of 14 amino acids. This CDR3 is CASSSRGQGGEQYF. The CDR3, as DNA: TGTGCCAGCAGTTCCCGGGGACAGGGCGGGGAGCAGTACTTC.

The chain carries TRBV5-5 and TRBJ2-2; 7 bases are a match to TRBD1. CDR1 and CDR2 from the germline V gene are SGHKS and YYEKEE (reference sequence). The CDR3 has 15 amino acids. J lost 6 bases, V lost 0 bases, and 5 bases had no gene match. The CDR3 DNA reads TGTGCCAGCAGCTTGGCAGGGGGTAGGGCCGGGGAGCTGTTTTTT. Translating it yields CASSLAGGRAGELFF.

This clone showed up just once. The J gene is TRBJ2-1, the V gene TRBV4-3, with a tentative D call TRBD2 (6 bases). There are 14 residues in the CDR3. Per the germline V gene, CDR1 is LGHNA and CDR2 is YSLEER. Trimming removed 0 bases from V and 9 bases from J, with 12 bases in between. CDR3 residues: CASSQDSGGSEQFF. The CDR3 DNA sequence: TGCGCCAGCAGCCAAGATAGCGGTGGGAGTGAGCAGTTCTTC.

This chain links TRBV4-3 with TRBJ1-4, with TRBD1 identical over 10 bases. This CDR3 has 16 amino acids. CDR1 and CDR2 (germline): LGHNA, YSLEER. The ends lost 3 bases at V and 8 bases at J; junction bases unmatched: 9. CDR3 loop: CASSQGQGRMREKLFF. CDR3 in DNA: TGCGCCAGCAGCCAGGGACAGGGGAGGATGAGGGAAAAACTGTTTTTT.

The chain links TRBV19 to TRBJ2-1; possible D gene TRBD2, 6 bases. The germline CDR1 and CDR2 sequences are LNHDA and SQIVND (reference sequence). The CDR3 sequence is 13 residues long. The germline V and J ends were trimmed by 6 bases and 8 bases, with 14 bases remaining between them. The CDR3 bases are TGTGCCAGTAGGGCTAGCGCCATCCATGAGCAGTTCTTC. It encodes CASRASAIHEQFF.

The V gene is TRBV6-1, the J gene TRBJ2-1; possibly TRBD2 for D (6 bases). This CDR3 is 12 amino acids long. The V end was cut by 7 bases, the J end by 8 bases, with 12 bases between. Germline lookup yields CDR1 MNHNS and CDR2 SASEGT. CDR3 residues: CASTPGDHEQFF. The CDR3 DNA reads as TGTGCCAGCACCCCGGGGGACCATGAGCAGTTCTTC.

V is TRBV27 and J is TRBJ2-7; D possibly corresponds to TRBD2 (6 bases). The CDR3 has 15 residues. Trimming shortened V by 4 bases and J by 4 bases, and 17 bases separated the two germline ends. CDR1 is MNHEY, CDR2 SMNVEV, per germline (reference sequence). The CDR3 region has the DNA TGTGCCAGCAGTTGTCCTATGGGGAGGAGTTACGAGCAGTACTTC. Its protein product is CASSCPMGRSYEQYF.

This clone has only one observation. The chain employs TRBV11-2 and TRBJ2-3, with 8 nucleotides matching TRBD2. Per the germline V gene, CDR1 is SGHAT and CDR2 is FQNNGV. The J segment lost 1 base and the V segment lost 1 base, leaving 4 bases of the junction unmatched. The CDR3 totals 16 residues. CDR3 in amino acids: CASSLVTGGGTDTQYF. CDR3 nucleotide sequence: TGTGCCAGCAGCTTAGTAACGGGAGGGGGCACAGATACGCAGTATTTT.

The V gene is TRBV7-6, the J gene TRBJ2-1, with 8 bases that match TRBD2. Germline V gene sequence: CDR1 SGHVS, CDR2 FNYEAQ. V lost 3 bases to trimming and J lost 7 bases; unmatched junction nucleotides: 8. There are 15 residues in the CDR3. Here the CDR3 DNA reads TGTGCCAGCAGCTTCCGCGGGAGGAGGCGAAATGAGCAGTTCTTC. Encoded protein: CASSFRGRRRNEQFF.

This clone was counted a single time. The chain carries TRBV30 and TRBJ2-7, with 8 positions matching TRBD2. CDR1 and CDR2 (germline): GTSNPN, SVGIG (reference sequence). The CDR3 loop spans 13 amino acids. J gave up 6 bases and V 5 bases, and 9 bases lay outside the gene matches. CDR3: CAWALAGGVEQYF. CDR3 DNA: TGTGCCTGGGCCCTGGCGGGAGGCGTCGAGCAGTACTTC.

This clone has only one observation. The chain is built from TRBV6-5 and TRBJ1-5; no clear D gene. Germline-derived CDR1 and CDR2 are MNHEY and SVGAGI. Deletions cut 2 bases from V and 0 bases from J, with 8 bases between. CDR3 length: 15 amino acids. CDR3 protein: CASSYGRNSNQPQHF. CDR3 nucleotide sequence: TGTGCCAGCAGTTACGGGAGGAATAGCAATCAGCCCCAGCATTTT.

The chain couples TRBV11-2 to TRBJ2-7; weak D call: TRBD2 (5 bases). This CDR3 has 17 amino acids. Germline V gene data show CDR1 as SGHAT and CDR2 as FQNNGV. V lost 5 bases, J lost 5 bases, and 25 bases lay in between. The CDR3 DNA reads TGTGCCAGCAGCCAATCTATTCGAGACTATCGCCGGGACGAGCAGTACTTC. It encodes CASSQSIRDYRRDEQYF.

This clone was seen just once. The V gene is TRBV11-2, the J gene TRBJ2-7, with 10 bases identical to TRBD1. Trimming took 2 bases from V and 2 from J; bases not matched to a gene: 9. CDR3 length equals 17 residues. In germline, CDR1 is SGHAT, CDR2 FQNNGV. CDR3 in DNA: TGTGCCAGCAGCTTAAATCAATGGGGGACAGGGGCCTACGAGCAGTACTTC. This translates into CASSLNQWGTGAYEQYF.

The chain combines TRBV5-4 with TRBJ2-3; D may be TRBD2 (6 bases). CDR1 is SGHNT and CDR2 is YYREEE in the germline V gene (reference sequence). This CDR3 comprises 14 residues. V was clipped by 4 bases and J by 5 bases, with 14 bases between them. This CDR3 reads CASSLVGGRDTQYF. The CDR3 bases are TGTGCCAGCAGCCTGGTTGGGGGGAGAGATACGCAGTATTTT.

The chain employs TRBV27 and TRBJ1-2; 8 positions agree with TRBD1. Trimming took 5 bases from V and 7 from J; bases not matched to a gene: 9. CDR3 length equals 14 residues. The germline CDR1 and CDR2 sequences are MNHEY and SMNVEV (reference sequence). The CDR3 loop is CASSPGQGKGGYTF. The DNA for the CDR3 is TGTGCCAGCAGTCCAGGACAGGGTAAAGGTGGCTACACCTTC.

V is TRBV9 and J is TRBJ2-7, with 13 positions matching TRBD2. The germline gives CDR1 SGDLS, CDR2 YYNGEE. V lost 4 bases, J lost 3 bases, and 4 bases stayed unmatched. CDR3 length equals 15 residues. The CDR3 sequence is CASSRGLAGRYEQYF. CDR3 nucleotide sequence: TGTGCCAGCAGCCGGGGACTAGCGGGACGCTACGAGCAGTACTTC.

This clone came up once. The chain has TRBV14 and TRBJ1-2, with a possible D match to TRBD1 (5 bases). This CDR3 spans 15 amino acids. Germline V gene sequence: CDR1 SGHDN, CDR2 FVKESK. V lost 4 bases to trimming and J lost 8 bases, with 20 bases between them. CDR3 bases: TGTGCCAGCAGCCCGGAGGGGCGGGGTTTTCTAGGCTACACCTTC. It encodes CASSPEGRGFLGYTF.

V usage is TRBV2 and J usage is TRBJ1-5; 9 nucleotides agree with TRBD1. V lost 8 bases, J lost 2 bases, and 4 bases stayed unmatched. Per germline, CDR1 SNHLY and CDR2 FYNNEI. The CDR3 has 14 amino acids. The CDR3 nucleotides are TGTGCCAGCGGGGACAGGGAGGGCAATCAGCCCCAGCATTTT. It translates to CASGDREGNQPQHF.